A single sample is the source of the 29 T cell receptor beta chains below, sequenced in a study of cytomegalovirus exposure and HLA in healthy donors. The PCR made use of 60 Vbeta and 13 Jbeta primers. Profiling relied on immunoSEQ multiplex PCR, and the TCRdb table lists in-frame clones only, not all of them. The table shows around 120,000 clones, with 80% occurring only once. Sequencing used PBMCs. These receptors were collected from a male donor in good health and CMV-seronegative.

The sample holds a few counts of this clone. The chain carries TRBV15 and TRBJ2-1; weak D call: TRBD2 (5 bases). This CDR3 has 18 amino acids. The V and J ends lost 0 bases and 2 bases respectively, with 17 bases between them. Germline CDR1 LNHNV, CDR2 YYDKDF (reference sequence). As DNA, the CDR3 is TGTGCCACCAGCAGAGATGGAGGATGGGTGGGCCCCTACAATGAGCAGTTCTTC. It is translated as CATSRDGGWVGPYNEQFF.

CDR3 nucleotide sequence: TGTGCCATCAGTGTTTCAGATGCCTACGAGCAGTACTTC. It codes for CAISVSDAYEQYF. The V gene is TRBV10-3, the J gene TRBJ2-7, with D unresolved. This CDR3 has 13 amino acids. The V gene's germline CDR1 is ENHRY and CDR2 SYGVKD. Trimming took off 4 bases at V and 2 bases at J, with 9 bases between the two ends.

The sample holds one count of this clone. This chain links TRBV9 with TRBJ2-1, with 10 bases matching TRBD2. CDR1 is SGDLS and CDR2 is YYNGEE in the germline V gene. J was trimmed by 8 bases and V by 0 bases; bases with no gene match: 5. The CDR3 totals 15 residues. The CDR3 nucleotides read TGTGCCAGCAGCGTAGCTAGCGGGAGAAGGGATGAGCAGTTCTTC. Its protein is CASSVASGRRDEQFF. Full variable domain (rest looked up from reference TRBV9 and TRBJ2-1): DSGVTQTPKHLITATGQRVTLRCSPRSGDLSVYWYQQSLDQGLQFLIQYYNGEERAKGNILERFSAQQFPDLHSELNLSSLELGDSALYFCASSVASGRRDEQFFGPGTRLTVL.

About this clone: One junction end does not reproduce the germline sequence, and a read error may be involved. This chain joins TRBV5-1 and TRBJ2-1; D remains ambiguous. CDR1 and CDR2 from the germline V gene are SGHRS and YFSETQ. The CDR3 is made up of 14 amino acids. Here the CDR3 reads CASSLTARRNERFF. CDR3 in DNA: TGCGCCAGCAGCTTGACGGCTAGGCGGAATGAGCGGTTCTTC. The entire variable domain, with the rest obtained from reference TRBV5-1 and TRBJ2-1, is as follows: KAGVTQTPRYLIKTRGQQVTLSCSPISGHRSVSWYQQTPGQGLQFLFEYFSETQRNKGNFPGRFSGRQFSNSRSEMNVSTLELGDSALYLCASSLTARRNERFFGPGTRLTVL.

V gene TRBV19 combines with J gene TRBJ2-1; TRBD2 matches at 11 bases. Germline CDR1 reads LNHDA; CDR2 reads SQIVND (reference sequence). The J segment lost 3 bases and the V segment lost 6 bases, leaving 4 bases of the junction unmatched. CDR3 length equals 15 residues. CDR3 bases: TGTGCCAGTAGAGGCCTAGCGGGGGGCTACAATGAGCAGTTCTTC. Its protein product is CASRGLAGGYNEQFF.

The chain combines TRBV6-4 with TRBJ1-1; the D gene is possibly TRBD1 (5 bases). This CDR3 contains 15 residues. Germline-derived CDR1 and CDR2 are MRHNA and SNTAGT. V was clipped by 4 bases and J by 4 bases, with 16 bases between them. The CDR3 nucleotides read TGTGCCAGCAGTGCGCGGGGGGAAGGTAGCACTGAAGCTTTCTTT. Translated: CASSARGEGSTEAFF.

The chain uses TRBV9 and TRBJ2-3, with 13 bases that match TRBD2. Germline CDR1 SGDLS, CDR2 YYNGEE. Germline trimming cut 4 bases from V and 2 bases from J; bases unmatched to any gene: 7. The CDR3 runs to 17 residues. The CDR3 spells CASSPRGLAGVTDTQYF. CDR3 coding DNA: TGTGCCAGCAGCCCCCGAGGACTAGCGGGGGTCACAGATACGCAGTATTTT. Combining the CDR3 with reference TRBV9 and TRBJ2-3 gives the whole variable domain DSGVTQTPKHLITATGQRVTLRCSPRSGDLSVYWYQQSLDQGLQFLIQYYNGEERAKGNILERFSAQQFPDLHSELNLSSLELGDSALYFCASSPRGLAGVTDTQYFGPGTRLTVL.

The chain links TRBV6-5 to TRBJ1-5; 11 nucleotides align to TRBD1. Germline CDR1 MNHEY, CDR2 SVGAGI. There are 15 residues in the CDR3. The J segment lost 5 bases and the V segment lost 8 bases, leaving 8 bases of the junction unmatched. The CDR3 here is CASQRDRGAHQPQHF. The CDR3 DNA is TGTGCCAGCCAAAGGGACAGGGGGGCACATCAGCCCCAGCATTTT.

The chain couples TRBV13 to TRBJ1-1; D is perhaps TRBD1 (6 bases). V was shortened by 4 bases and J by 9 bases, with 12 bases between the two germline ends. The CDR3 length is 12 residues. The germline V gene encodes CDR1 PRHDT and CDR2 FYEKMQ (reference sequence). CDR3 amino acids: CASSWATGQAFF. DNA for the CDR3: TGTGCCAGCAGCTGGGCCACAGGGCAAGCTTTCTTT.

V usage is TRBV7-2 and J usage is TRBJ1-5; no firm D call. CDR3 length: 16 residues. V lost 1 base, J lost 2 bases, and 12 bases lay in between. Germline V gene data show CDR1 as SGHTA and CDR2 as FQGNSA. The DNA for the CDR3 is TGTGCCAGCAGCTTAGGGCCGGGGTTGGGCAATCAGCCCCAGCATTTT. Encoded protein: CASSLGPGLGNQPQHF.

This sequence joins TRBV19 and TRBJ2-4; 7 nucleotides match TRBD1. This CDR3 contains 15 residues. The germline V gene has CDR1 LNHDA and CDR2 SQIVND (reference sequence). After removal of 4 bases from V and 5 bases from J, the junction contained 8 bases not matched to a gene. CDR3 DNA: TGTGCCAGTAGTACCACAGGGGCCGTTCAAAACATTCAGTACTTC. Protein product: CASSTTGAVQNIQYF.

This chain links TRBV6-1 with TRBJ2-7; 10 positions agree with TRBD2. Unmatched junction bases numbered 4, after V lost 6 bases and J lost 2 bases. This CDR3 has 14 residues. Germline V gives CDR1 MNHNS, CDR2 SASEGT. CDR3 coding DNA: TGTGCCAGCAGCACTAGCGGGGCAACCTACGAGCAGTACTTC. It codes for CASSTSGATYEQYF.

The genes are TRBV4-3 and TRBJ2-7; D is unclear. CDR1 is LGHNA, CDR2 YSLEER, per germline. This CDR3 contains 14 residues. The V gene lost 1 base and the J gene lost 0 bases, with 7 bases spanning the gap. CDR3 coding DNA: TGCGCCAGCAGCCAAGGACGACTCTCCTACGAGCAGTACTTC. Residues: CASSQGRLSYEQYF.

This rearrangement joins TRBV5-1 to TRBJ2-5; TRBD2 matches at 15 bases. Trimming cost V 2 bases and J 5 bases; bases outside gene matches: 4. The CDR3 spans 16 residues. Germline CDR1 is SGHRS and CDR2 is YFSETQ. The chain's CDR3 is CASSFGLAGGEETQYF. As DNA, the CDR3 is TGCGCCAGCAGCTTTGGACTAGCGGGAGGGGAGGAGACCCAGTACTTC.

To note about this clone: The sample contains more than one DNA sequence encoding this CDR3. The chain couples TRBV4-3 to TRBJ1-1, with 9 positions matching TRBD1. The J segment lost 4 bases and the V segment lost 6 bases, leaving 15 bases of the junction unmatched. Germline CDR1 reads LGHNA; CDR2 reads YSLEER. This CDR3 is built from 17 residues. The CDR3 nucleotides read TGCGCCAGCAGTCGGGGACAGGGTAGGGCGAGGGGCACTGAAGCTTTCTTT. The encoded protein is CASSRGQGRARGTEAFF.

The chain couples TRBV25-1 to TRBJ2-3; 8 bases line up with TRBD2. Looked up from germline, CDR1 is MGHDK and CDR2 is SYGVNS. CDR3 length: 14 residues. Losses at the gene ends were 10 bases for V and 2 bases for J; bases not matched to a gene: 8. This chain's CDR3 is CATTDSGDTDTQYF. The DNA for the CDR3 is TGTGCCACTACGGATAGCGGGGACACAGATACGCAGTATTTT.

The chain combines TRBV7-9 with TRBJ2-7; 11 nucleotides agree with TRBD2. The CDR3 spans 15 residues. The V gene end was trimmed by 3 bases and the J gene end by 2 bases; junction bases not matched to a gene: 3. The germline CDR1 and CDR2 sequences are SEHNR and FQNEAQ (reference sequence). The CDR3 DNA follows: TGTGCCAGCAGCTTTACTAGCGGGAGTACCTACGAGCAGTACTTC. Protein sequence: CASSFTSGSTYEQYF.

Only a few counts were recorded for this clone. The chain couples TRBV4-2 to TRBJ2-2, with 9 bases identical to TRBD2. With V trimmed by 1 base and J by 7 bases, 10 bases remained unmatched. CDR3 length equals 17 residues. Germline-derived CDR1 and CDR2 are LGHNA and YNFKEQ. CDR3 sequence reads: CASSQGVGSGGGGELFF. Written as DNA, the CDR3 is TGTGCCAGCAGCCAAGGTGTAGGTAGCGGGGGCGGCGGGGAGCTGTTTTTT.

The V and J genes are TRBV28 and TRBJ1-2, with D unclear. This CDR3 region has 16 residues. Trimming left V 8 bases short and J 4 bases short, with 23 bases between. From germline, CDR1 is MDHEN and CDR2 SYDVKM. The CDR3 DNA sequence: TGTGCCAGCCGGGAGTCCAGCAGTTATTCCGGCTATGGCTACACCTTC. Encoded protein: CASRESSSYSGYGYTF.

The chain combines TRBV27 with TRBJ2-1; D is ambiguous. The CDR3 has 14 amino acids. CDR1 MNHEY and CDR2 SMNVEV come from the germline V gene (reference sequence). V gave up 5 bases and J gave up 0 bases, with 8 bases separating them. The CDR3 loop reads CASSTRSSYNEQFF. The CDR3 region has the DNA TGTGCCAGCAGTACGCGAAGCTCCTACAATGAGCAGTTCTTC.

This clone was observed once. The chain employs TRBV19 and TRBJ1-2; tentatively, D is TRBD1 (5 bases). The length of the CDR3 is 15 residues. V was cut by 7 bases and J by 2 bases, with 17 bases left in between. Looked up from germline, CDR1 is LNHDA and CDR2 is SQIVND (reference sequence). The DNA for the CDR3 is TGTGCCAGTATTGGCGCGGACAATCTAAACTATGGCTACACCTTC. Encoded protein: CASIGADNLNYGYTF.

This chain uses TRBV5-1 with TRBJ2-7; no clear D gene. V lost 0 bases to trimming and J lost 1 base, with 8 bases between them. The germline gives CDR1 SGHRS, CDR2 YFSETQ. This CDR3 region has 14 residues. The CDR3 is CASSLGAISYEQYF. CDR3 coding DNA: TGCGCCAGCAGCTTGGGGGCAATATCCTACGAGCAGTACTTC.

The rearrangement uses TRBV15 and TRBJ2-7; TRBD2 matches 10 bases. The V segment lost 0 bases and the J segment 3 bases; nucleotides outside the gene matches: 2. CDR3 length equals 15 residues. Germline loops: CDR1 LNHNV, CDR2 YYDKDF (reference sequence). CDR3 in amino acids: CATSRDASGSYEQYF. CDR3 nucleotide sequence: TGTGCCACCAGCAGAGATGCTAGCGGGAGCTACGAGCAGTACTTC.

The chain uses TRBV19 and TRBJ2-3; 16 nucleotides align to TRBD2. With 5 bases clipped from V and 2 bases from J, the junction kept 4 bases outside the gene matches. The germline V gene has CDR1 LNHDA and CDR2 SQIVND (reference sequence). The CDR3 is made up of 17 amino acids. The CDR3 region has the DNA TGTGCCAGTAGTGCGGGACTAGCGGGAGGGTCCACAGATACGCAGTATTTT. As protein: CASSAGLAGGSTDTQYF.

The chain joins TRBV6-5 to TRBJ1-5, with 9 bases that match TRBD1. With 6 bases clipped from V and 6 bases from J, the junction kept 3 bases outside the gene matches. This CDR3 region has 13 residues. The germline CDR1 and CDR2 sequences are MNHEY and SVGAGI. CDR3 in DNA: TGTGCCAGCAGGGACAGGGGCGGTCAGCCCCAGCATTTT. Its translation: CASRDRGGQPQHF.

The V and J genes are TRBV18 and TRBJ2-1; 7 nucleotides line up with TRBD1. This CDR3 is 15 amino acids long. CDR1 is KGHSH, CDR2 LQKENI, per germline. V was pared by 2 bases and J by 6 bases, with 7 bases of the junction left unmatched. CDR3 protein: CASSPNTGASNEQFF. The DNA for the CDR3 is TGTGCCAGCTCACCAAACACAGGGGCCTCCAATGAGCAGTTCTTC.

The chain joins TRBV28 to TRBJ2-7; D may be TRBD1 (6 bases). Trimming left V 7 bases short and J 6 bases short, with 10 bases between. The CDR3 runs 11 residues. CDR1 and CDR2 (germline): MDHEN, SYDVKM. The CDR3 sequence is CASNTGFEQYF. The DNA for the CDR3 is TGTGCCAGCAACACAGGGTTCGAGCAGTACTTC. The full variable domain, with the rest looked up from reference TRBV28 and TRBJ2-7, is DVKVTQSSRYLVKRTGEKVFLECVQDMDHENMFWYRQDPGLGLRLIYFSYDVKMKEKGDIPEGYSVSREKKERFSLILESASTNQTSMYLCASNTGFEQYFGPGTRLTVT.

The chain recombines TRBV11-2 with TRBJ1-1; D is ambiguous. The V gene lost 4 bases and the J gene lost 3 bases, with 9 bases spanning the gap. CDR1 and CDR2 from the germline V gene are SGHAT and FQNNGV. There are 13 residues in the CDR3. CDR3 nucleotide sequence: TGTGCCAGCAGCTCCCGGGAGTACACTGAAGCTTTCTTT. Amino acids: CASSSREYTEAFF.

The J gene is TRBJ1-1, the V gene TRBV30; D is possibly TRBD1 (5 bases). Trimming cost V 0 bases and J 11 bases, with 31 bases left between them. This CDR3 has 18 residues. The V gene's germline CDR1 is GTSNPN and CDR2 SVGIG (reference sequence). The CDR3 here is CAWSVRGRAGRTNSRAFF. Written as DNA, the CDR3 is TGTGCCTGGAGTGTAAGGGGTCGGGCAGGGAGGACCAATAGTCGGGCTTTCTTT.